This T cell receptor (beta chain) was sequenced for a study of blood T cell repertoires in COVID-19. Per germline, CDR1 SNHLY and CDR2 FYNNEI. The V end was cut by 8 bases, the J end by 3 bases, with 11 bases between. This CDR3 spans 13 amino acids. Source study methods: Reference gene primer amplification yielded estimated nucleated cell counts. Profiling relied on immunoSEQ multiplex PCR, and the TCRdb table lists in-frame clones only, not all of them. The V and J calls and clone size come from that table; D and trimming were worked out from the DNA. The data hold 50,000 to 70,000 clones, with roughly 88% observed a single time.

The chain has TRBV2 and TRBJ1-5; tentatively, D is TRBD1 (5 bases). This clonotype was sampled from a woman in her sixties or seventies with acute or convalescent COVID-19. Sequencing used peripheral blood. The CDR3 reads CASGGDLNQPQHF. The CDR3 DNA is TGTGCCAGCGGGGGGGACCTCAATCAGCCCCAGCATTTT.